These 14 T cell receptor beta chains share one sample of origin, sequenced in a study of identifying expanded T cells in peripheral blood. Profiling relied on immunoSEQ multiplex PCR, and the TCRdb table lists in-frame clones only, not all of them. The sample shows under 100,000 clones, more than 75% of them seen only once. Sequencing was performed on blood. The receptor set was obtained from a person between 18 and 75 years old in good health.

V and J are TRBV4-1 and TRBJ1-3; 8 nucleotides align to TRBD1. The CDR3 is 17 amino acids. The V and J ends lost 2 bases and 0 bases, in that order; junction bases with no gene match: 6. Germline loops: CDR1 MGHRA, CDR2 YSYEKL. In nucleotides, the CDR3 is TGCGCCAGCAGCCAACTCGACAGGGGAGTCTCTGGAAACACCATATATTTT. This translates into CASSQLDRGVSGNTIYF.

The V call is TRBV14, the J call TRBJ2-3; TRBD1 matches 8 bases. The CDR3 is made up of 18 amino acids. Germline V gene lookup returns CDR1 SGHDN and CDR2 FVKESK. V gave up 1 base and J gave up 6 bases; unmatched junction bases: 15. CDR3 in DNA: TGTGCCAGCAGCCAAGGGACGGACAGGGCCATTAGATCTGATACGCAGTATTTT. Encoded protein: CASSQGTDRAIRSDTQYF.

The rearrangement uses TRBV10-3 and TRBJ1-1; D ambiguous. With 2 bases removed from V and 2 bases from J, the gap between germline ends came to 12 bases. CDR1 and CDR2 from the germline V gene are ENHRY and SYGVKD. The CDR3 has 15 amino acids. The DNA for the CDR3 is TGTGCCATCAGTGAGCCGGACCTAACTAACACTGAAGCTTTCTTT. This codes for CAISEPDLTNTEAFF.

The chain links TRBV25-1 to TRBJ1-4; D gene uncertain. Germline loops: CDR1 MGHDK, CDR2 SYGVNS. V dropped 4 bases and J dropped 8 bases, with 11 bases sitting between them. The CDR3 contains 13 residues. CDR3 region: CASSVVLGEKLFF. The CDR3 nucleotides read TGTGCCAGCAGTGTCGTCCTCGGGGAAAAACTGTTTTTT.

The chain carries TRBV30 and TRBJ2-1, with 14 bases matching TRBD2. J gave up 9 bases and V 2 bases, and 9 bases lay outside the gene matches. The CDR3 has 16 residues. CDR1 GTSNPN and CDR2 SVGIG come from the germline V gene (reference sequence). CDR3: CAWSYGTSGGRGEQFF. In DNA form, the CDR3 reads TGTGCCTGGAGTTACGGGACTAGCGGGGGCCGGGGTGAGCAGTTCTTC.

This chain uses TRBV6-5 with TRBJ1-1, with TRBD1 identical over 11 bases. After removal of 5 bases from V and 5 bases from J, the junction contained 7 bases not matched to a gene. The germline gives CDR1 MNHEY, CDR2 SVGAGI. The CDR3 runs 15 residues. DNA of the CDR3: TGTGCCAGCAGTCATCCCGGGACAGGGGGGACTGAAGCTTTCTTT. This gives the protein CASSHPGTGGTEAFF.

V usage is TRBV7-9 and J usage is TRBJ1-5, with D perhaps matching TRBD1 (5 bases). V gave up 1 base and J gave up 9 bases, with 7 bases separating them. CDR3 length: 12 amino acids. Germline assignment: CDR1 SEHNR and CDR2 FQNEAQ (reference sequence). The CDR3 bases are TGTGCCAGCAGCTTAGGCGGGGCGCCCCAGCATTTT. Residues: CASSLGGAPQHF.

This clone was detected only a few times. The CDR3 protein is CASTTGGANYGYTF. CDR3 sequence (DNA): TGTGCCAGTACCACAGGGGGAGCTAACTATGGCTACACCTTC. The chain joins TRBV2 to TRBJ1-2; 8 bases are shared with TRBD1. From germline, CDR1 is SNHLY and CDR2 FYNNEI. The CDR3 loop spans 14 amino acids. Trimming took 9 bases from V and 0 from J; bases not matched to a gene: 6.

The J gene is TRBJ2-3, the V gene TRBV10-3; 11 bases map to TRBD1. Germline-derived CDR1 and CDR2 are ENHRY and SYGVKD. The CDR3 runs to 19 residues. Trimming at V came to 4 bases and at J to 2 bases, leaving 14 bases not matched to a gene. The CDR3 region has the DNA TGTGCCATCAGTGGATCGGACAGGGGGCCGCACCAGGTCACAGATACGCAGTATTTT. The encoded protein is CAISGSDRGPHQVTDTQYF.

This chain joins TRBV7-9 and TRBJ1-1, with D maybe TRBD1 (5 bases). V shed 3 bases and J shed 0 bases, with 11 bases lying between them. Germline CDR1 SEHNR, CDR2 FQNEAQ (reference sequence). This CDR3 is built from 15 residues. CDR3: CASSLEGRMNTEAFF. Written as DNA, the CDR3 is TGTGCCAGCAGCTTGGAGGGGCGCATGAACACTGAAGCTTTCTTT.

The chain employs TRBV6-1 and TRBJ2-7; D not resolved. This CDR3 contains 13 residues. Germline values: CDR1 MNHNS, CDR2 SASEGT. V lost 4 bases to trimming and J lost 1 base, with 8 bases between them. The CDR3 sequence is CASSASGSYEQYF. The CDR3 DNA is TGTGCCAGCAGTGCGTCAGGTTCCTACGAGCAGTACTTC.

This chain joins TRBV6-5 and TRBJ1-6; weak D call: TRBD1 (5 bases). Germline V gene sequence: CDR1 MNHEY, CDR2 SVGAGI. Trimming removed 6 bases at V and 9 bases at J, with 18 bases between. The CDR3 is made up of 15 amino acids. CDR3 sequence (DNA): TGTGCCAGCAGCCAAGATGACAGAGGAAGTTCACCCCTCCACTTT. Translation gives CASSQDDRGSSPLHF.

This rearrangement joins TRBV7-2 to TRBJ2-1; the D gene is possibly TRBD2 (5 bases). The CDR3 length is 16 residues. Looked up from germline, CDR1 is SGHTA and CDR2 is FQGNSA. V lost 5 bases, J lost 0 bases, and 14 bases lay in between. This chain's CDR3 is CASSTPSRSSYNEQFF. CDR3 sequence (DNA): TGTGCCAGCAGCACCCCTAGCCGAAGCTCCTACAATGAGCAGTTCTTC.

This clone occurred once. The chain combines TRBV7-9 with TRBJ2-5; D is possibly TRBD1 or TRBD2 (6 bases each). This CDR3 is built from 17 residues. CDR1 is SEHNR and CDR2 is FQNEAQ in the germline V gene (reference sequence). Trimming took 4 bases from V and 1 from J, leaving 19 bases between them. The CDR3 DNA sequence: TGTGCCAGCAGCTCGTACGGGGGCGGGGATTTCCAAGAGACCCAGTACTTC. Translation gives CASSSYGGGDFQETQYF. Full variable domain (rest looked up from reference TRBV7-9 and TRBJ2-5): DTGVSQNPRHKITKRGQNVTFRCDPISEHNRLYWYRQTLGQGPEFLTYFQNEAQLEKSRLLSDRFSAERPKGSFSTLEIQRTEQGDSAMYLCASSSYGGGDFQETQYFGPGTRLLVL.